This paragraph reports one TCR beta chain. This sample was taken from a study of technical replicates of blood from a handful of donors. Repertoires were generated with immunoSEQ multiplex PCR, while TCRdb's copy carries only in-frame clones and drops some. The sample shows tens of thousands of clones, about 94% of them seen only once. V lost 0 bases and J 5 bases, leaving 9 bases between the germline ends. Looked up from germline, CDR1 is PRHDT and CDR2 is FYEKMQ (reference sequence). The CDR3 loop spans 14 amino acids. The rearrangement links TRBV13 to TRBJ2-3, with D possibly TRBD1 on 6 matching bases. This receptor was taken from a human donor in good health. The sample comprised T cells isolated from PBMCs. For the CDR3, the DNA is TGTGCCAGCAGCTTAGGGGGGGCAAGAGATACGCAGTATTTT. This encodes CASSLGGARDTQYF.